This TCR beta chain originates from a study of a mutant IDH1 vaccine in newly diagnosed glioma. On the study more broadly: Patients received vaccination from 4-6 weeks after radiotherapy alone, or with temozolomide cycles. Sex distribution of treated patients was roughly 62% male and around 38% female; mean age was around 40 years.

About this clone: Antigen: not known.

The ends were cut back, 0 bases at V and 0 bases at J, with 4 bases in the middle. This CDR3 has 15 amino acids. Germline lookup yields CDR1 SGHDT and CDR2 YYEEEE. The data were produced by immunoSEQ multiplex PCR, yet TCRdb's version contains in-frame clones alone and is incomplete. This sample yields over 30,000 clones, of which roughly 54% are seen a single time; 11% belongs to the top ten. Study-wide results and caveats: Among patients, 93.3% showed immune responses induced by the vaccine.

The time point denotes: week 5, during vaccination. Doses comprised 300 ug of mutant IDH1 20-mer peptide each, plus topical imiquimod. New IDH1-mutant, ATRX-lost WHO grade 3 or 4 astrocytomas occurred in donors. This sample comprised PBMCs, obtained from a glioma patient whose treatment included an IDH1 peptide vaccine. The receptor was isolated from a woman between 18 and 29 years old with glioma. The chain is built from TRBV5-6 and TRBJ2-6; D gene uncertain. The CDR3: CASSLGGSGANVLTF. The CDR3 coding sequence is TGTGCCAGCAGCTTGGGGGGCTCTGGGGCCAACGTCCTGACTTTC.